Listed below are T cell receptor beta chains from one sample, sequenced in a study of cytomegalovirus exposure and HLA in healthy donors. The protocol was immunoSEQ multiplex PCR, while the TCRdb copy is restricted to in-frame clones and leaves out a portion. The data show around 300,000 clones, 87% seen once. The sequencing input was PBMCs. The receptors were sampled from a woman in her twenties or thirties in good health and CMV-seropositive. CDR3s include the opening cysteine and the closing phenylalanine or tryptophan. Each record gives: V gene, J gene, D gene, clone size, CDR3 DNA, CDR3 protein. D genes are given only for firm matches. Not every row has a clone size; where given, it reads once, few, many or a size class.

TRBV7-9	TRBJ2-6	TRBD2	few	TGTGCCAGCAGGGGGACCTCCGGGACTAAACGATCTGGGGCCAACGTCCTGACTTTC	CASRGTSGTKRSGANVLTF
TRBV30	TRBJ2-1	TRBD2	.	TGTGCCTGGAGGGTAAGACTAGCCCAGACTGAGCAGTTCTTC	CAWRVRLAQTEQFF
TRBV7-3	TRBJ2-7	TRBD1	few	TGTGCCAGCAGCTTCGGACAGGGCTACGAGCAGTACTTC	CASSFGQGYEQYF
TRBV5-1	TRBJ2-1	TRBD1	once	TGCGCCAGCAGCTTGGAGGGGACAGGGCTGAATGAGCAGTTCTTC	CASSLEGTGLNEQFF
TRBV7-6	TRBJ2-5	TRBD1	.	TGTGCCAGCAGGCCCCACCAGGGGGTCGGGGAGACCCAGTACTTC	CASRPHQGVGETQYF
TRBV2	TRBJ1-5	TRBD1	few	TGTGCCAGCAGCACGGGGACAGGAGTTGGGAATCAGCCCCAGCATTTT	CASSTGTGVGNQPQHF
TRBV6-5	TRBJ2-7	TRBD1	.	TGTGCCAGCAGTTACTCGGGGACAGGGGGCTGGGGCGAGCAGTACTTC	CASSYSGTGGWGEQYF
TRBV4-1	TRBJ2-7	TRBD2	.	TGCGCCAGCAGCCAAGTATTCCGGGGGGGGTCCTTCGAGCAGTACTTC	CASSQVFRGGSFEQYF
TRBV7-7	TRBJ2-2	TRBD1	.	TGTGCCAGCAGCTTGGACAGGGGGACCGGGGAGCTGTTTTTT	CASSLDRGTGELFF
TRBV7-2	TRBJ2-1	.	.	TGTGCCAGCAGCTTAGGGACAATCCCCATTGAGGGCCCTTACAATGAGCAGTTCTTC	CASSLGTIPIEGPYNEQFF
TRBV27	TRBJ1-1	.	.	TGTGCCAGCAGACGGGGAGGCACTGAAGCTTTCTTT	CASRRGGTEAFF
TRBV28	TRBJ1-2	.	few	TGTGCCAGCAGGAGGGGACTCAACTATGGCTACACCTTC	CASRRGLNYGYTF
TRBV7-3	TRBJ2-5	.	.	TGTGCCAGCAGCTTAGGACGGCTGGAGACCCAGTACTTC	CASSLGRLETQYF
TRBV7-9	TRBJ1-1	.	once	TGTGCCAGCAGCTTCACGGGGGGCGGCACTGAAGCTTTCTTT	CASSFTGGGTEAFF
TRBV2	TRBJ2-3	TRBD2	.	TGTGCCAGCAGGCCGGGACTAGTGTTCCTCTATACGCAGTATTTT	CASRPGLVFLYTQYF
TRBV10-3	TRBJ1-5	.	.	TGTGCCATCAGTGTAGGGAACAGCAATCAGCCCCAGCATTTT	CAISVGNSNQPQHF
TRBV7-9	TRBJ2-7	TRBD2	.	TGTGCCAGCAGCTTAGCGCTAGCGGGAGGGCAAGCCTACGAGCAGTACTTC	CASSLALAGGQAYEQYF
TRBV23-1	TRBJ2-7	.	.	TGCGCCAGCAGTCACCGGGCAGACTACGAGCAGTACTTC	CASSHRADYEQYF
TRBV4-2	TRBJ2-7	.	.	TGTGCCAGCAGCCAACATTCCCGGGGTAGCGGTTCCTACGAGCAGTACTTC	CASSQHSRGSGSYEQYF
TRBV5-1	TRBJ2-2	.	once	TGCGCCAGCAGCTCCGGGACGACGAACACCGGGGAGCTGTTTTTT	CASSSGTTNTGELFF
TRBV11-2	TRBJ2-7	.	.	TGTGCCAGCAGCTTTCCGGCTAGTCTCGTCCTCTACGAGCAGTACTTC	CASSFPASLVLYEQYF
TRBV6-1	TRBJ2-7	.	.	TGTGCCAGTGGGGTCCAGGGGGGCTACGAGCAGTACTTC	CASGVQGGYEQYF
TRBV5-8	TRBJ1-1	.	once	TGTGCCAGCAGCTTGTGGCGGCTGCACACTGAAGCTTTCTTT	CASSLWRLHTEAFF
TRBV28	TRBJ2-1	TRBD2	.	TGTGCCAGCAGACATAGCGGGGTTACCTACAATGAGCAGTTCTTC	CASRHSGVTYNEQFF
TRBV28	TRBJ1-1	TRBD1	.	TGTGCCAGCAGCCCGACAGGGTACACTGAAGCTTTCTTT	CASSPTGYTEAFF
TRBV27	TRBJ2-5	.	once	TGTGCCACCACTTTGGGTCGGGCCCAGTACTTC	CATTLGRAQYF
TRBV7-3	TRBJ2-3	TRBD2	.	TGTGCCAGCAGCTTAAAAGGGCGGGGGACAGATACGCAGTATTTT	CASSLKGRGTDTQYF
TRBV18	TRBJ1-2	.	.	TGTGCCAGCTCACCACCGACCCGTGATGGCTACACCTTC	CASSPPTRDGYTF
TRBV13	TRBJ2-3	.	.	TGTGCCAGCAGCCTAGGGGTGGGGGATACGCAGTATTTT	CASSLGVGDTQYF
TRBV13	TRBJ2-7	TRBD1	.	TGTGCCAGCAGTTGGGGGACAGCCGGAGAGCAGTACTTC	CASSWGTAGEQYF
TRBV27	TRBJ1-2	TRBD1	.	TGTGCCAGCAGTCCACGGGACAGCTCCTATGGCTACACCTTC	CASSPRDSSYGYTF
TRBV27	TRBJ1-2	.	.	TGTGCCAGCAGTTTATCGGAAAACTATGGCTACACCTTC	CASSLSENYGYTF
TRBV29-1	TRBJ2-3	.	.	TGCAGCGCGCACCGGGACATCGACACAGATACGCAGTATTTT	CSAHRDIDTDTQYF
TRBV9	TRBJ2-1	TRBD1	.	TGTGCCAGCAGCAAAGACCGGGACAGGGTGGCCAATGAGCAGTTCTTC	CASSKDRDRVANEQFF
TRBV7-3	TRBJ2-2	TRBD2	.	TGTGCCAGCAGCAAGACTAGCGGGGGCACCGGGGAGCTGTTTTTT	CASSKTSGGTGELFF
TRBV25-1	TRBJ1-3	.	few	TGTGCCAGCAGTGAGGGTGGAAACACCATATATTTT	CASSEGGNTIYF
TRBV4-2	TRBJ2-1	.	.	TGTGCCAGCAGCCAAGGATCGCCCATGGGGCTTTTCTCCTACAATGAGCAGTTCTTC	CASSQGSPMGLFSYNEQFF
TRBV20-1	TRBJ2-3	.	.	TGCAGTGCCCTTTCTGGTACGCAGTATTTT	CSALSGTQYF
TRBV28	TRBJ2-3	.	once	TGTGCCAGCACCCACCGTCGGGGGCCTAGCACAGATACGCAGTATTTT	CASTHRRGPSTDTQYF
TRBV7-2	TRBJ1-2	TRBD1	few	TGTGCCAGCAGCTTAGCCTCGGACAGGGGGAGTGGCTACACCTTC	CASSLASDRGSGYTF
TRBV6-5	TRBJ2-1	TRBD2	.	TGTGCCAGCAGTTACGGCGGGAGGGCAGATGAGCAGTTCTTC	CASSYGGRADEQFF
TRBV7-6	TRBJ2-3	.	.	TGTGCCAGCAGCTTATTGAACAGGTGGACAGATACGCAGTATTTT	CASSLLNRWTDTQYF
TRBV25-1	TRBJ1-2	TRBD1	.	TGTGCCAGCAGGGGACAGGGCTATGGCTACACCTTC	CASRGQGYGYTF
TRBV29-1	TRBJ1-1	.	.	TGCAGCGTGGGAGGGGGGACTGAAGCTTTCTTT	CSVGGGTEAFF
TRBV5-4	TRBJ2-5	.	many	TGTGCCAGCAGCTTGGTGGGGGGAGCAGAGACCCAGTACTTC	CASSLVGGAETQYF
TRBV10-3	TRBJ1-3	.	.	TGTGCCATCAGTGAGACGACGGCGAACTCTGGAAACACCATATATTTT	CAISETTANSGNTIYF
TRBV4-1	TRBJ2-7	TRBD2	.	TGCGCCAGCAGCCAAGTCTTCCGGGGAGGGAAAGACTACGAGCAGTACTTC	CASSQVFRGGKDYEQYF
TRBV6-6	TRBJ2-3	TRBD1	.	TGTGCCAGCAGCTCCGGGACAGGGGCTCCGACAGATACGCAGTATTTT	CASSSGTGAPTDTQYF
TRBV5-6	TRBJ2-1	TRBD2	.	TGTGCCAGCAGCTACCCTAGCGGGAATGAGCAGTTCTTC	CASSYPSGNEQFF
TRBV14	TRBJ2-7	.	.	TGTGCCAGCAGCCAAGGGCGACCTAGCTCCTACGAGCAGTACTTC	CASSQGRPSSYEQYF
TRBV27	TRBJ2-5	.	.	TGTGCCAGCAGAGTCGGCGGAAACCAAGAGACCCAGTACTTC	CASRVGGNQETQYF
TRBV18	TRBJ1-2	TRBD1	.	TGTGCCAGCTCACCGGGACCGGGACAGGGAAGCGGCTACACCTTC	CASSPGPGQGSGYTF
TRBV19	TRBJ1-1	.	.	TGTGCCAGTAGTCCCCCGGGACTCTGGCGCGAAGCTTTCTTT	CASSPPGLWREAFF
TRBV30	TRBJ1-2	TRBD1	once	TGTGCCTGGAGTCGGACAGGGGGCGGCTATGGCTACACCTTC	CAWSRTGGGYGYTF
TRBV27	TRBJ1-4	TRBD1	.	TGTGCCAGCAGTTTATACAGGGGAAGTGTTCGTGAAGAACTGTTTTTT	CASSLYRGSVREELFF
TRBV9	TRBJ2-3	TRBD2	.	TGTGCCAGCAGCGCGGGAGGGTATAACACAGATACGCAGTATTTT	CASSAGGYNTDTQYF
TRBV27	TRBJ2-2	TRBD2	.	TGTGCCAGCAGGTTAACCCTTAGAGGGGTAGCGGGAGTAGGGGAGCTGTTTTTT	CASRLTLRGVAGVGELFF
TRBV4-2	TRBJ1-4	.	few	TGTGCCAGCAGCCAAGACAGGGGTCCGGAAAAACTGTTTTTT	CASSQDRGPEKLFF
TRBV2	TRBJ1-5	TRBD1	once	TGTGCCAGCAGCCCCTTCGCCGGGACAGCCTCTAATCAGCCCCAGCATTTT	CASSPFAGTASNQPQHF
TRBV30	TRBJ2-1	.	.	TGTGCCTGGAGCGTAGCGATTGGTGAGCAGTTCTTC	CAWSVAIGEQFF